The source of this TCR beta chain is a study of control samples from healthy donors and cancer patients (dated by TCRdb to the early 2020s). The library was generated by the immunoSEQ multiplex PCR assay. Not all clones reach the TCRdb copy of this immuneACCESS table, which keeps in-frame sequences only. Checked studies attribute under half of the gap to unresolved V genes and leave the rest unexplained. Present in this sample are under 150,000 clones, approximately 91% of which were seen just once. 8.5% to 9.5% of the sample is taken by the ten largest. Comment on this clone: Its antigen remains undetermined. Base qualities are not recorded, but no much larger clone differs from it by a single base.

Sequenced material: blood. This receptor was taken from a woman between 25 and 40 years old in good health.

The CDR3 protein: CASSPGSTGELFF. The DNA reads as follows: TGTGCCAGCAGCCCAGGGAGTACCGGGGAGCTGTTTTTT. The chain is made from TRBV9 and TRBJ2-2; the D gene could be either TRBD1 or TRBD2, each agreeing at 5 bases. Trimming removed 4 bases from V and 5 bases from J, leaving 9 bases between the germline ends. In the germline V gene, CDR1 corresponds to SGDLS and CDR2 to YYNGEE. The CDR3 sequence holds 13 residues, the cysteine and phenylalanine included. The DNA shown is the 39-base CDR3, in frame from base 1.